The clone carrying this T cell receptor (beta chain) was recorded at least ten times. The CDR3 contains 12 residues. Trimming cost V 3 bases and J 6 bases, with 8 bases left between them. The germline V gene encodes CDR1 GTSNPN and CDR2 SVGIG (reference sequence). RNA transcripts provided the source from which TCR beta CDR3 regions were amplified. HTBI primers drove first-round RT-PCR of the TCR CDR3. TCRdb itself ran the multiplex PCR reads through MiXCR, one entry per CDR3 protein. The sample holds a few hundred thousand distinct CDR3 sequences; 14% are singletons and the top ten take 15% to 20%. This sample was included in a study of T cells in Graves' hyperthyroidism and ophthalmopathy.

This clonotype was sampled from a woman in her twenties or thirties with Graves' ophthalmopathy. Material for sequencing was blood. J is TRBJ1-4 and V is TRBV30; unclear D gene. CDR3 nucleotide sequence: TGTGCCTGGAGAAGCGCGGATGAAAAACTGTTTTTT. Translation: CAWRSADEKLFF.